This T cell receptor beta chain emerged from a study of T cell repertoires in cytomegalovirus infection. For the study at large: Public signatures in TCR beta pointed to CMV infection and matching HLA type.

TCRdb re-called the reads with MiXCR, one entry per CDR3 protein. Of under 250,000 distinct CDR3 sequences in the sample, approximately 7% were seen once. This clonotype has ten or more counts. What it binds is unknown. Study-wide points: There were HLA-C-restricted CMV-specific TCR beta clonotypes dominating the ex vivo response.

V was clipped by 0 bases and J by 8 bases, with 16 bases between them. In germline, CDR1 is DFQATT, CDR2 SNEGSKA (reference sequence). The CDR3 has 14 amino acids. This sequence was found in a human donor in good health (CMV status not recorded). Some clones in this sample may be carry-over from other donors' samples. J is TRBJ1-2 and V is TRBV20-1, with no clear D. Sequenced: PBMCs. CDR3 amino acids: CSAREDLGRVGYTF. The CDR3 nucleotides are TGCAGTGCTAGAGAAGATTTGGGGAGAGTGGGCTACACCTTC.